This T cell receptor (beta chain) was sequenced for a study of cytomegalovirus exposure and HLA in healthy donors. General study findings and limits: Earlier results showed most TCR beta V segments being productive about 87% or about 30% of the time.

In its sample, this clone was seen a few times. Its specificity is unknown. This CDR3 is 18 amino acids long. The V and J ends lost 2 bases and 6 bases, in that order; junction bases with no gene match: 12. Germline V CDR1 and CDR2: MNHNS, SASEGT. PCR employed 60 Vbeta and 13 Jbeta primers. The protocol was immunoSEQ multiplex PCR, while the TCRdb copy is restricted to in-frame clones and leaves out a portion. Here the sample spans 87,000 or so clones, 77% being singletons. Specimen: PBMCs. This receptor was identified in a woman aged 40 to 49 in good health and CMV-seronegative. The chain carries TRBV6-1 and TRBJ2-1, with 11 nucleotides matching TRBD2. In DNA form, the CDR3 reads TGTGCCAGCAGTGAAAGATCGTCTAGCGGGGGGAAGTTCAATGAGCAGTTCTTC. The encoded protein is CASSERSSSGGKFNEQFF.